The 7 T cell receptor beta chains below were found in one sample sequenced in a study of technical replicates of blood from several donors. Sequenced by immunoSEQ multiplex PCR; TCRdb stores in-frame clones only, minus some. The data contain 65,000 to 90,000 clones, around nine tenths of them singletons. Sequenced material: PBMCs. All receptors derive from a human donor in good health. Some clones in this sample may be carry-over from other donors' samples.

As DNA, the CDR3 is TGCGCCAGCAGCTCCCGGGGAGCGCCTCAAGAGACCCAGTACTTC. Amino acids: CASSSRGAPQETQYF. The chain is built from TRBV5-1 and TRBJ2-5; perhaps TRBD2 as D (5 bases). The V end lost 3 bases, the J end lost 2 bases, and 14 bases lay between the germline ends. CDR1 SGHRS and CDR2 YFSETQ come from the germline V gene. The CDR3 covers 15 residues.

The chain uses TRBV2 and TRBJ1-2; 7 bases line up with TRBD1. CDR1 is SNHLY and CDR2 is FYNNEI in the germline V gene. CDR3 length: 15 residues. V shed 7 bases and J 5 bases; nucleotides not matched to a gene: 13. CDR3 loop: CASIIGDSLLYGYTF. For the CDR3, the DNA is TGTGCCAGCATTATCGGGGACAGTCTACTGTATGGCTACACCTTC.

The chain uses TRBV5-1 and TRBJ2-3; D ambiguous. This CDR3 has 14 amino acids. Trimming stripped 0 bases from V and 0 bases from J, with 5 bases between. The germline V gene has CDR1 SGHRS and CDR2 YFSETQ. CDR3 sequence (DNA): TGCGCCAGCAGCTTGGAGCCAAGCACAGATACGCAGTATTTT. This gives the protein CASSLEPSTDTQYF.

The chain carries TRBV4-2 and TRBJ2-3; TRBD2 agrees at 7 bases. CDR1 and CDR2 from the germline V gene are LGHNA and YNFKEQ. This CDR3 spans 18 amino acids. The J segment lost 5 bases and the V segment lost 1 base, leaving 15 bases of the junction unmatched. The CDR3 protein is CASSQVLRGTTSRDTQYF. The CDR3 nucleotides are TGTGCCAGCAGCCAAGTTCTCCGAGGGACTACCTCTCGAGATACGCAGTATTTT.

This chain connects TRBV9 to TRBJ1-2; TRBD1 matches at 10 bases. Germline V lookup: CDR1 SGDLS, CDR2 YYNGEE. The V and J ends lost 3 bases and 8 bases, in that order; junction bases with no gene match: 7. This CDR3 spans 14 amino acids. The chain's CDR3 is CASSGDRGRRGYTF. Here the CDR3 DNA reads TGTGCCAGCAGCGGAGACAGGGGGCGTCGCGGCTACACCTTC.

The CDR3 protein is CASRDGGLNTEAFF. In nucleotides, the CDR3 is TGTGCCAGCAGAGACGGGGGACTGAACACTGAAGCTTTCTTT. The gene calls are TRBV2 and TRBJ1-1; tentatively, D is TRBD1 (5 bases). Germline V gene data show CDR1 as SNHLY and CDR2 as FYNNEI. V lost 6 bases to trimming and J lost 0 bases, with 11 bases between them. The CDR3 length is 14 residues. Full variable domain (outside the CDR3, taken from reference TRBV2 and TRBJ1-1): EPEVTQTPSHQVTQMGQEVILRCVPISNHLYFYWYRQILGQKVEFLVSFYNNEISEKSEIFDDQFSVERPDGSNFTLKIRSTKLEDSAMYFCASRDGGLNTEAFFGQGTRLTVV.

The DNA of the CDR3 is TGTGCCAGCAGCACAGGACAGGGTGGCTATGGCTACACCTTC. This codes for CASSTGQGGYGYTF. The chain recombines TRBV5-8 with TRBJ1-2; TRBD1 matches 8 bases. V shed 4 bases, J shed 4 bases, and the junction held 6 bases outside the gene matches. CDR1 is SGHTS, CDR2 YDEGEE, per germline. This CDR3 region has 14 residues.